These 21 T cell receptor beta chains originate from one sample sequenced in a study of shared clonotypes between healthy human individuals. Measured with immunoSEQ multiplex PCR; TCRdb has only the in-frame clones, and not every one. The data contain 2 million to 2.5 million clones, under 97% of them singletons. Sequenced sample: naive CD4+ T cells sorted from blood. Regarding subset: CD45RA+ positively selected. These receptors were obtained from a man younger than 30 in good health.

The table lists this clone with a count of one. The chain employs TRBV14 and TRBJ2-1; 10 nucleotides agree with TRBD1. This CDR3 spans 15 amino acids. The V gene's germline CDR1 is SGHDN and CDR2 FVKESK. The V gene end was trimmed by 6 bases and the J gene end by 7 bases; junction bases not matched to a gene: 9. The chain's CDR3 is CASRRAGQGWNEQFF. The CDR3 DNA reads TGTGCCAGCAGACGTGCGGGACAGGGGTGGAATGAGCAGTTCTTC.

The V gene is TRBV6-4, the J gene TRBJ2-7, with 7 bases matching TRBD2. After removal of 4 bases from V and 6 bases from J, the junction contained 9 bases not matched to a gene. The V gene's germline CDR1 is MRHNA and CDR2 SNTAGT. The CDR3 loop spans 14 amino acids. The CDR3 loop reads CASSASSGLGEQYF. CDR3 nucleotides: TGTGCCAGCAGTGCCTCTAGCGGACTCGGCGAGCAGTACTTC.

The chain has TRBV2 and TRBJ1-1; D remains unclear. CDR1 SNHLY and CDR2 FYNNEI come from the germline V gene. The CDR3 has 13 amino acids. V lost 4 bases, J lost 4 bases, and 10 bases lay in between. CDR3 protein: CASSGGGGTEAFF. The CDR3 nucleotides are TGTGCCAGCAGTGGGGGTGGTGGCACTGAAGCTTTCTTT.

The chain has TRBV5-8 and TRBJ2-1; D perhaps matches TRBD1 (6 bases). This CDR3 is built from 13 residues. Between the trimmed V and J ends, which lost 9 bases and 4 bases, there was a span of 14 bases. CDR1 is SGHTS, CDR2 YDEGEE, per germline. The CDR3 nucleotides read TGTGCCATTCTCTTAGGGGGATACAATGAGCAGTTCTTC. It encodes CAILLGGYNEQFF.

Regarding this clone: Other DNA sequences from this sample encode an identical CDR3 as well. The chain combines TRBV18 with TRBJ2-5; D is perhaps TRBD1 (6 bases). Germline CDR1 KGHSH, CDR2 LQKENI. The ends were cut back, 3 bases at V and 2 bases at J, with 10 bases in the middle. The CDR3 has 14 amino acids. The chain's CDR3 is CASSPGTTQETQYF. Here the CDR3 DNA reads TGTGCCAGCTCACCCGGGACAACGCAAGAGACCCAGTACTTC.

On this clone itself: Within the sample, other DNA sequences also encode this same CDR3. CDR3: CASSSREQYF. The CDR3 DNA reads TGTGCCAGCAGTTCCCGCGAGCAGTACTTC. The chain links TRBV28 to TRBJ2-7; D is uncertain. V shed 4 bases and J shed 6 bases, with 4 bases lying between them. Per the germline V gene, CDR1 is MDHEN and CDR2 is SYDVKM. CDR3 length equals 10 residues.

The chain has TRBV9 and TRBJ2-4; either TRBD1 or TRBD2 may supply D (5 bases each). The germline V gene has CDR1 SGDLS and CDR2 YYNGEE. V shed 3 bases and J shed 5 bases, with 9 bases lying between them. The CDR3 spans 13 residues. This CDR3 is CASSGGTENIQYF. CDR3 sequence (DNA): TGTGCCAGCAGCGGGGGGACGGAAAACATTCAGTACTTC.

The CDR3: CASSITRDVHEQFF. CDR3 nucleotide sequence: TGTGCCAGCAGCATTACCAGGGATGTCCATGAGCAGTTCTTC. The chain combines TRBV7-2 with TRBJ2-1, with TRBD1 as a possible D gene (5 bases). The CDR3 runs 14 residues. Germline CDR1 is SGHTA and CDR2 is FQGNSA. The ends were cut back, 5 bases at V and 8 bases at J, with 16 bases in the middle.

This clone was seen a single time. The chain joins TRBV7-9 to TRBJ2-3, with TRBD2 matching 10 bases. CDR1 is SEHNR and CDR2 is FQNEAQ in the germline V gene (reference sequence). Germline trimming cut 1 base from V and 2 bases from J; bases unmatched to any gene: 9. The CDR3 extends over 18 amino acids. The CDR3 is CASSLGWLAGVYTDTQYF. The DNA for the CDR3 is TGTGCCAGCAGCTTAGGTTGGCTAGCGGGAGTCTACACAGATACGCAGTATTTT.

V usage is TRBV7-9 and J usage is TRBJ2-7; no reliable D call. The germline V gene has CDR1 SEHNR and CDR2 FQNEAQ (reference sequence). The CDR3 consists of 15 residues. V was cut by 1 base and J by 2 bases, with 12 bases left in between. CDR3 bases: TGTGCCAGCAGCTTAGGATTCGGCCCCACCTACGAGCAGTACTTC. It is translated as CASSLGFGPTYEQYF. Together with reference TRBV7-9 and TRBJ2-7, the CDR3 gives the full variable domain: DTGVSQNPRHKITKRGQNVTFRCDPISEHNRLYWYRQTLGQGPEFLTYFQNEAQLEKSRLLSDRFSAERPKGSFSTLEIQRTEQGDSAMYLCASSLGFGPTYEQYFGPGTRLTVT.

The rearrangement uses TRBV30 and TRBJ2-5, with 9 bases aligning to TRBD2. This CDR3 contains 14 residues. The V gene end was trimmed by 2 bases and the J gene end by 9 bases; junction bases not matched to a gene: 10. CDR1 is GTSNPN, CDR2 SVGIG, per germline (reference sequence). The CDR3 sequence: CAWSMGGGVNAQYF. The CDR3 DNA follows: TGTGCCTGGAGTATGGGCGGGGGGGTGAATGCCCAGTACTTC.

This chain uses TRBV27 with TRBJ1-2; D is undetermined. This CDR3 is built from 13 residues. The ends were cut back, 1 base at V and 8 bases at J, with 11 bases in the middle. Per germline, CDR1 MNHEY and CDR2 SMNVEV (reference sequence). The CDR3 loop reads CASSLWAGGGYTF. As DNA, the CDR3 is TGTGCCAGCAGTTTATGGGCCGGTGGGGGCTACACCTTC.

The chain has TRBV30 and TRBJ1-4; D not certain. The germline gives CDR1 GTSNPN, CDR2 SVGIG (reference sequence). The V end lost 0 bases, the J end lost 5 bases, and 13 bases lay between the germline ends. This CDR3 is built from 15 residues. The DNA for the CDR3 is TGTGCCTGGAGTGTACAAGGCAGGAAGAATGAAAAACTGTTTTTT. It codes for CAWSVQGRKNEKLFF.

V and J are TRBV18 and TRBJ1-4; D is possibly TRBD1 (5 bases). V gave up 6 bases and J gave up 7 bases, with 15 bases separating them. The germline V gene encodes CDR1 KGHSH and CDR2 LQKENI. The CDR3 is 14 residues long. The CDR3 region is CASSPGGGAEKLFF. The DNA for the CDR3 is TGTGCCAGCTCCCCGGGGGGGGGAGCTGAAAAACTGTTTTTT. Drawing the rest from reference TRBV18 and TRBJ1-4, the complete variable domain is NAGVMQNPRHLVRRRGQEARLRCSPMKGHSHVYWYRQLPEEGLKFMVYLQKENIIDESGMPKERFSAEFPKEGPSILRIQQVVRGDSAAYFCASSPGGGAEKLFFGSGTQLSVL.

The rearrangement joins TRBV30 to TRBJ1-1; D gene uncertain. The germline CDR1 and CDR2 sequences are GTSNPN and SVGIG (reference sequence). Trimming pared 0 bases from V and 11 bases from J, leaving 13 bases between. CDR3 length: 12 amino acids. CDR3 DNA: TGTGCCTGGAGTGTTTGGGCCAAACTGGCTTTCTTT. Its translation: CAWSVWAKLAFF.

Worth noting for this clone: This same CDR3 is encoded by further DNA sequences in the sample. The chain recombines TRBV30 with TRBJ1-6; no reliable D call. V dropped 5 bases and J dropped 7 bases, with 9 bases sitting between them. Germline V CDR1 and CDR2: GTSNPN, SVGIG (reference sequence). The CDR3 spans 12 residues. The CDR3 is CAWRETNSPLHF. CDR3 nucleotide sequence: TGTGCCTGGCGTGAAACAAATTCACCCCTCCACTTT.

The V gene is TRBV18, the J gene TRBJ2-5; D is possibly TRBD1 or TRBD2 (5 bases each). The CDR3 has 15 residues. The germline V and J ends were trimmed by 2 bases and 9 bases, with 19 bases remaining between them. Germline CDR1 and CDR2: KGHSH and LQKENI. This chain's CDR3 is CASSPGDDPWVAQYF. CDR3 nucleotide sequence: TGTGCCAGCTCACCAGGGGACGACCCCTGGGTGGCCCAGTACTTC.

The rearrangement uses TRBV7-9 and TRBJ1-5, with TRBD1 matching over 7 bases. V shed 5 bases and J 6 bases; nucleotides not matched to a gene: 7. The CDR3 is 14 residues long. CDR1 is SEHNR and CDR2 is FQNEAQ in the germline V gene (reference sequence). CDR3 bases: TGTGCCAGCAGCCAGGGGGGAGTAGGTCAGCCCCAGCATTTT. Its protein is CASSQGGVGQPQHF. Filled out from reference TRBV7-9 and TRBJ1-5, the complete variable domain reads DTGVSQNPRHKITKRGQNVTFRCDPISEHNRLYWYRQTLGQGPEFLTYFQNEAQLEKSRLLSDRFSAERPKGSFSTLEIQRTEQGDSAMYLCASSQGGVGQPQHFGDGTRLSIL.

This clone came up once. The V and J genes are TRBV5-1 and TRBJ2-1, with 12 bases identical to TRBD2. Germline trimming cut 4 bases from V and 9 bases from J; bases unmatched to any gene: 8. CDR3 length: 15 amino acids. Germline CDR1 reads SGHRS; CDR2 reads YFSETQ. CDR3 amino acids: CASSHGLAGKSEQFF. DNA for the CDR3: TGCGCCAGCAGCCACGGACTAGCGGGAAAGAGTGAGCAGTTCTTC.

This clone was seen only once. The V gene is TRBV4-1, the J gene TRBJ1-5, with TRBD1 identical over 10 bases. The ends lost 0 bases at V and 1 base at J; junction bases unmatched: 3. Germline V gives CDR1 MGHRA, CDR2 YSYEKL. CDR3 length equals 17 residues. The CDR3 here is CASSQEGGQGSNQPQHF. The CDR3 coding sequence is TGCGCCAGCAGCCAAGAAGGGGGACAGGGGAGCAATCAGCCCCAGCATTTT.

Worth noting for this clone: Additional DNA sequences in this sample encode the identical CDR3. The gene calls are TRBV6-5 and TRBJ1-2; the match to TRBD1 covers 7 bases. The CDR3 loop spans 12 amino acids. CDR1 MNHEY and CDR2 SVGAGI come from the germline V gene. Trimming cost V 5 bases and J 4 bases; bases outside gene matches: 1. CDR3 nucleotides: TGTGCCAGCAGTAGACAGGGCTATGGCTACACCTTC. Protein product: CASSRQGYGYTF.